The T cell receptor beta chain described here comes from a study of shared clonotypes between healthy human individuals. TCRdb keeps only in-frame clones here, not all; method: immunoSEQ multiplex PCR. Of fewer than 200,000 clones listed, approximately 92% are singletons. V lost 1 base, J lost 8 bases, and 8 bases lay in between. Germline V gene sequence: CDR1 KGHSH, CDR2 LQKENI. The length of the CDR3 is 13 residues. Donors, without exception, were Caucasian adults residing in Nashville, Tennessee. Sequencing was carried out using naive CD4+ T cells sorted from blood. This sample's subset: CD45RA+ positively selected. The chain has TRBV18 and TRBJ1-4; D gene ambiguous. This clonotype originated in a woman under 40 in good health. The CDR3 spells CASSPRVLEKLFF. DNA for the CDR3: TGTGCCAGCTCACCACGGGTTTTAGAAAAACTGTTTTTT.